This record looks at one T cell receptor (beta chain) sequence and its context. This sample was included in a study of cytomegalovirus exposure and HLA in healthy donors. With 5 bases clipped from V and 6 bases from J, the junction kept 6 bases outside the gene matches. The CDR3 contains 14 residues. CDR1 SEHNR and CDR2 FQNEAQ come from the germline V gene (reference sequence). The primer mix had 60 Vbeta and 13 Jbeta primers. Here immunoSEQ multiplex PCR was the method, and the copy in TCRdb shows in-frame clones only, minus some. The repertoire has roughly 190,000 clones, approximately 79% of them found once; the top ten carry 1.6%.

The clonotype was recovered from a woman aged 18-30 years in good health and CMV-seronegative. The sequenced sample consisted of PBMCs. V and J are TRBV7-9 and TRBJ1-4, with TRBD1 matching 7 bases. This chain's CDR3 is CASSVGTEYEKLFF. The CDR3 DNA sequence: TGTGCCAGCAGCGTTGGGACAGAGTATGAAAAACTGTTTTTT.